Sequencing of this T cell receptor beta chain was carried out in a study of blood T cell repertoires in COVID-19. Study summary: Material from acute and convalescent COVID-19 was sourced from the United States, Italy and Spain. The analysed material was cDNA or gDNA that came from T cells, B-cell-depleted T cells, or PBMCs.

Germline loops: CDR1 ENHRY, CDR2 SYGVKD. Trimming cost V 4 bases and J 4 bases; bases outside gene matches: 6. This CDR3 region has 14 residues. Original handling: Counts of nucleated cells, estimated from reference gene primer amplification, were obtained. Profiling relied on immunoSEQ multiplex PCR, and the TCRdb table lists in-frame clones only, not all of them. For V, J and clone size, that table is used; D and trimming come from the DNA. The sample has over 150,000 clones; about 79% are singletons. The chain carries TRBV10-3 and TRBJ2-7; 8 positions match TRBD2. The sequencing input was peripheral blood. The receptor's source is a woman in her 70s with acute or convalescent COVID-19. CDR3 residues: CAISGLALTYEQYF. CDR3 nucleotide sequence: TGTGCCATCAGTGGACTAGCGCTAACTTACGAGCAGTACTTC.